A single sample gave rise to the 26 T cell receptor beta chains below, sequenced in a study of cytomegalovirus exposure and HLA in healthy donors. Researchers ran the PCR with 60 Vbeta and 13 Jbeta primers. The table came from immunoSEQ multiplex PCR; TCRdb's copy has only in-frame clones and leaves some out. The sample records roughly 220,000 clones, roughly 68% being singletons. The sequencing input was PBMCs. The receptor source for this set is a middle-aged man in good health and CMV-seropositive.

This clone was detected a few times. This sequence joins TRBV19 and TRBJ1-5; D gene uncertain. V dropped 5 bases and J dropped 0 bases, with 14 bases sitting between them. CDR1 and CDR2 (germline): LNHDA, SQIVND (reference sequence). This CDR3 is built from 16 residues. CDR3: CASSRGGILSNQPQHF. As DNA, the CDR3 is TGTGCCAGTAGTCGGGGAGGGATACTTAGCAATCAGCCCCAGCATTTT.

CDR3 in DNA: TGCACCAGCAGACGACTCCCATTAGCGGGAAGGGAGACCCAGTACTTC. Translated, it gives CTSRRLPLAGRETQYF. The chain uses TRBV1 and TRBJ2-5; TRBD2, the table's D call, was not compared with the DNA. TRBV1 is recorded as a pseudogene. This CDR3 contains 16 residues.

V gene TRBV10-3 combines with J gene TRBJ1-3, with D unclear. CDR1 ENHRY and CDR2 SYGVKD come from the germline V gene. V lost 4 bases to trimming and J lost 1 base, with 8 bases between them. The CDR3 covers 14 residues. CDR3 sequence (DNA): TGTGCCATCAGTGGGGCGGGATCTGGAAACACCATATATTTT. Its translation is CAISGAGSGNTIYF.

The CDR3 protein is CASNLRARSHEQYF. The CDR3 nucleotides are TGTGCCAGCAATCTCAGGGCTCGGTCCCACGAGCAGTACTTC. The chain joins TRBV6-1 to TRBJ2-7, with D tentatively TRBD1 (5 bases). With 7 bases removed from V and 5 bases from J, the gap between germline ends came to 18 bases. In germline, CDR1 is MNHNS, CDR2 SASEGT. The CDR3 totals 14 residues.

V and J are TRBV5-1 and TRBJ2-1; 11 positions match TRBD2. Germline values: CDR1 SGHRS, CDR2 YFSETQ. V shed 2 bases, J shed 4 bases, and the junction held 11 bases outside the gene matches. This CDR3 has 18 residues. The CDR3 sequence: CASSLGYLAGGPYNEQFF. CDR3 nucleotides: TGCGCCAGCAGCTTAGGGTATCTAGCGGGGGGTCCTTACAATGAGCAGTTCTTC.

V usage is TRBV28 and J usage is TRBJ2-5; no firm D call. Per germline, CDR1 MDHEN and CDR2 SYDVKM. CDR3 length: 15 residues. V gave up 7 bases and J gave up 3 bases, with 18 bases separating them. This chain's CDR3 is CASTPIISPEETQYF. The CDR3 nucleotides read TGTGCCAGCACCCCCATAATCTCCCCGGAAGAGACCCAGTACTTC.

The chain couples TRBV11-2 to TRBJ2-7, with 10 positions matching TRBD1. CDR1 is SGHAT and CDR2 is FQNNGV in the germline V gene. V shed 4 bases, J shed 0 bases, and the junction held 3 bases outside the gene matches. The CDR3 has 15 amino acids. The CDR3 sequence: CASSWDRGSSYEQYF. CDR3 DNA: TGTGCCAGCAGCTGGGACAGGGGCAGCTCCTACGAGCAGTACTTC.

This chain links TRBV19 with TRBJ2-2; D is unresolved. This CDR3 is 14 amino acids long. Deletions cut 10 bases from V and 3 bases from J, with 15 bases between. CDR1 LNHDA and CDR2 SQIVND come from the germline V gene (reference sequence). CDR3 sequence reads: CATQATRDTGELFF. In nucleotides, the CDR3 is TGTGCCACTCAGGCAACTCGAGACACCGGGGAGCTGTTTTTT.

This chain connects TRBV28 to TRBJ1-4, with D maybe TRBD1 (6 bases). The germline V gene has CDR1 MDHEN and CDR2 SYDVKM. The CDR3 runs to 14 residues. Trimming pared 5 bases from V and 1 base from J, leaving 8 bases between. The CDR3 bases are TGTGCCAGCAGTAAACAGGGAACTAATGAAAAACTGTTTTTT. Translating it yields CASSKQGTNEKLFF.

This clone was seen a handful of times. The chain has TRBV4-2 and TRBJ2-2; no firm D call. The germline CDR1 and CDR2 sequences are LGHNA and YNFKEQ. Trimming took 2 bases from V and 6 from J, leaving 4 bases between them. This CDR3 has 12 amino acids. In DNA form, the CDR3 reads TGTGCCAGCAGCCAACTCCCCGGGGAGCTGTTTTTT. It translates to CASSQLPGELFF.

The rearrangement joins TRBV5-4 to TRBJ2-4; a weak D match, TRBD2 (5 bases). CDR1 and CDR2 (germline): SGHNT, YYREEE (reference sequence). The length of the CDR3 is 16 residues. V shed 5 bases and J shed 2 bases, with 17 bases lying between them. Written as DNA, the CDR3 is TGTGCCAGCAGTCCGGACTTGCAAGATCCCAAAAACATTCAGTACTTC. It yields the protein CASSPDLQDPKNIQYF.

This clone is a singleton in its sample. The genes are TRBV7-2 and TRBJ1-1; 8 bases align to TRBD1. The J segment lost 0 bases and the V segment lost 4 bases, leaving 7 bases of the junction unmatched. Per germline, CDR1 SGHTA and CDR2 FQGNSA. This CDR3 region has 16 residues. The CDR3 sequence: CASSYRGGSLNTEAFF. The CDR3 DNA reads as TGTGCCAGCAGCTACAGGGGGGGCTCCCTGAACACTGAAGCTTTCTTT.

This clone was seen more than once but under ten times. In DNA form, the CDR3 reads TGTGCCAGCAGTAGGACTGACAATGAGCAGTTCTTC. Protein: CASSRTDNEQFF. V gene TRBV7-9 combines with J gene TRBJ2-1, with a possible D match to TRBD2 (5 bases). Germline CDR1 and CDR2: SEHNR and FQNEAQ (reference sequence). The length of the CDR3 is 12 residues. Between the trimmed V and J ends, which lost 6 bases and 5 bases, there was a span of 8 bases.

The chain has TRBV5-8 and TRBJ1-5; D not resolved. Germline values: CDR1 SGHTS, CDR2 YDEGEE. The germline V and J ends were trimmed by 1 base and 0 bases, with 11 bases remaining between them. CDR3 length equals 16 residues. The CDR3 is CASSLFSAGSNQPQHF. CDR3 in DNA: TGTGCCAGCAGCTTGTTCTCTGCAGGTAGCAATCAGCCCCAGCATTTT. Variable domain in full (rest from reference TRBV5-8 and TRBJ1-5): EAGVTQSPTHLIKTRGQQATLRCSPISGHTSVYWYQQALGLGLQFLLWYDEGEERNRGNFPPRFSGRQFPNYSSELNVNALELEDSALYLCASSLFSAGSNQPQHFGDGTRLSIL.

V is TRBV7-3 and J is TRBJ2-7; 7 bases are a match to TRBD1. After removal of 3 bases from V and 3 bases from J, the junction contained 2 bases not matched to a gene. The CDR3 covers 13 residues. Germline V gene lookup returns CDR1 SGHTA and CDR2 FQGTGA. In DNA form, the CDR3 reads TGTGCCAGCAGCTTGACAGGGAACTACGAGCAGTACTTC. It is translated as CASSLTGNYEQYF.

The genes are TRBV27 and TRBJ1-2; tentative D call: TRBD1 (6 bases). Germline V gene sequence: CDR1 MNHEY, CDR2 SMNVEV (reference sequence). V lost 6 bases and J lost 6, with 14 bases in between. This CDR3 spans 13 amino acids. This chain's CDR3 is CASSPRGLNGYTF. Here the CDR3 DNA reads TGTGCCAGCAGCCCCAGGGGCCTTAATGGCTACACCTTC.

The rearrangement links TRBV11-2 to TRBJ1-3, with 7 bases matching TRBD1. Germline-derived CDR1 and CDR2 are SGHAT and FQNNGV. J lost 4 bases, V lost 4 bases, and 7 bases had no gene match. This CDR3 region has 15 residues. Here the CDR3 reads CASSSLTGSGNTIYF. As DNA, the CDR3 is TGTGCCAGCAGCTCCTTGACAGGGTCCGGAAACACCATATATTTT.

V is TRBV29-1 and J is TRBJ2-2; 9 bases match TRBD2. The CDR3 extends over 15 amino acids. Germline values: CDR1 SQVTM, CDR2 ANQGSEA. The V segment lost 7 bases and the J segment 5 bases; nucleotides outside the gene matches: 11. CDR3 bases: TGCAGCGCCTCCCGAGGCGGGGGGGGAACCGGGGAGCTGTTTTTT. This codes for CSASRGGGGTGELFF.

In regard to this clone: Other DNA sequences from this sample encode an identical CDR3 as well. The rearrangement joins TRBV19 to TRBJ2-7, with D perhaps matching TRBD2 (6 bases). V was trimmed by 3 bases and J by 5 bases, leaving 11 bases between them. This CDR3 is built from 13 residues. CDR1 is LNHDA, CDR2 SQIVND, per germline (reference sequence). Written as DNA, the CDR3 is TGTGCCAGTAGTATCGGGGGAGGCGACGAGCAGTACTTC. It specifies CASSIGGGDEQYF.

The rearrangement links TRBV5-4 to TRBJ2-3; 10 nucleotides agree with TRBD1. CDR1 is SGHNT and CDR2 is YYREEE in the germline V gene (reference sequence). Losses at the gene ends were 7 bases for V and 4 bases for J; bases not matched to a gene: 6. The CDR3 totals 14 residues. The CDR3 DNA reads as TGTGCCAGCTTTGGACAGGGGGGCGCAGATACGCAGTATTTT. Translation gives CASFGQGGADTQYF.

The genes are TRBV5-4 and TRBJ1-5; 9 bases are shared with TRBD1. Germline CDR1 reads SGHNT; CDR2 reads YYREEE (reference sequence). The CDR3 length is 15 residues. The junction had 9 bases not matched to a gene; V was cut back by 4 bases and J by 7 bases. The DNA of the CDR3 is TGTGCCAGCAGCGTAACAGGGGGCGCGGACCAGCCCCAGCATTTT. This sequence encodes CASSVTGGADQPQHF.

This clone has just a few counts. The chain has TRBV19 and TRBJ2-7, with D hard to call. Trimming removed 3 bases at V and 2 bases at J, with 11 bases between. CDR1 LNHDA and CDR2 SQIVND come from the germline V gene (reference sequence). The CDR3 totals 14 residues. DNA of the CDR3: TGTGCCAGTAGTATTTTGCTGCGGCCCTACGAGCAGTACTTC. It encodes CASSILLRPYEQYF.

In this sample, this clone turned up a few times. The rearrangement links TRBV4-2 to TRBJ1-4, with D possibly being TRBD1 (5 bases). There are 15 residues in the CDR3. V was clipped by 2 bases and J by 5 bases, with 12 bases between them. Per the germline V gene, CDR1 is LGHNA and CDR2 is YNFKEQ. CDR3 residues: CASSQTPGLNEKLFF. CDR3 in DNA: TGTGCCAGCAGCCAAACTCCGGGACTAAATGAAAAACTGTTTTTT.

The chain uses TRBV6-5 and TRBJ1-1; 7 bases map to TRBD1. The CDR3 extends over 13 amino acids. Per the germline V gene, CDR1 is MNHEY and CDR2 is SVGAGI. Trimming removed 2 bases from V and 8 bases from J; junction bases left unmatched: 5. The CDR3 is CASSYGQGGEAFF. Written as DNA, the CDR3 is TGTGCCAGCAGTTACGGGCAGGGGGGCGAAGCTTTCTTT.

The chain combines TRBV2 with TRBJ1-2; 8 bases are a match to TRBD1. CDR3 length equals 15 residues. Germline CDR1 reads SNHLY; CDR2 reads FYNNEI. The V and J ends lost 6 bases and 4 bases, in that order; junction bases with no gene match: 10. CDR3 region: CASRQDRALTYGYTF. CDR3 bases: TGTGCCAGCAGGCAGGACAGGGCCCTAACCTATGGCTACACCTTC.

This clone appeared a few times. This rearrangement joins TRBV7-2 to TRBJ2-1; D gene ambiguous. CDR1 and CDR2 (germline): SGHTA, FQGNSA. V lost 1 base to trimming and J lost 5 bases, with 6 bases between them. This CDR3 comprises 13 residues. The CDR3: CASSLDSHNEQFF. Written as DNA, the CDR3 is TGTGCCAGCAGCTTAGACAGCCACAATGAGCAGTTCTTC.